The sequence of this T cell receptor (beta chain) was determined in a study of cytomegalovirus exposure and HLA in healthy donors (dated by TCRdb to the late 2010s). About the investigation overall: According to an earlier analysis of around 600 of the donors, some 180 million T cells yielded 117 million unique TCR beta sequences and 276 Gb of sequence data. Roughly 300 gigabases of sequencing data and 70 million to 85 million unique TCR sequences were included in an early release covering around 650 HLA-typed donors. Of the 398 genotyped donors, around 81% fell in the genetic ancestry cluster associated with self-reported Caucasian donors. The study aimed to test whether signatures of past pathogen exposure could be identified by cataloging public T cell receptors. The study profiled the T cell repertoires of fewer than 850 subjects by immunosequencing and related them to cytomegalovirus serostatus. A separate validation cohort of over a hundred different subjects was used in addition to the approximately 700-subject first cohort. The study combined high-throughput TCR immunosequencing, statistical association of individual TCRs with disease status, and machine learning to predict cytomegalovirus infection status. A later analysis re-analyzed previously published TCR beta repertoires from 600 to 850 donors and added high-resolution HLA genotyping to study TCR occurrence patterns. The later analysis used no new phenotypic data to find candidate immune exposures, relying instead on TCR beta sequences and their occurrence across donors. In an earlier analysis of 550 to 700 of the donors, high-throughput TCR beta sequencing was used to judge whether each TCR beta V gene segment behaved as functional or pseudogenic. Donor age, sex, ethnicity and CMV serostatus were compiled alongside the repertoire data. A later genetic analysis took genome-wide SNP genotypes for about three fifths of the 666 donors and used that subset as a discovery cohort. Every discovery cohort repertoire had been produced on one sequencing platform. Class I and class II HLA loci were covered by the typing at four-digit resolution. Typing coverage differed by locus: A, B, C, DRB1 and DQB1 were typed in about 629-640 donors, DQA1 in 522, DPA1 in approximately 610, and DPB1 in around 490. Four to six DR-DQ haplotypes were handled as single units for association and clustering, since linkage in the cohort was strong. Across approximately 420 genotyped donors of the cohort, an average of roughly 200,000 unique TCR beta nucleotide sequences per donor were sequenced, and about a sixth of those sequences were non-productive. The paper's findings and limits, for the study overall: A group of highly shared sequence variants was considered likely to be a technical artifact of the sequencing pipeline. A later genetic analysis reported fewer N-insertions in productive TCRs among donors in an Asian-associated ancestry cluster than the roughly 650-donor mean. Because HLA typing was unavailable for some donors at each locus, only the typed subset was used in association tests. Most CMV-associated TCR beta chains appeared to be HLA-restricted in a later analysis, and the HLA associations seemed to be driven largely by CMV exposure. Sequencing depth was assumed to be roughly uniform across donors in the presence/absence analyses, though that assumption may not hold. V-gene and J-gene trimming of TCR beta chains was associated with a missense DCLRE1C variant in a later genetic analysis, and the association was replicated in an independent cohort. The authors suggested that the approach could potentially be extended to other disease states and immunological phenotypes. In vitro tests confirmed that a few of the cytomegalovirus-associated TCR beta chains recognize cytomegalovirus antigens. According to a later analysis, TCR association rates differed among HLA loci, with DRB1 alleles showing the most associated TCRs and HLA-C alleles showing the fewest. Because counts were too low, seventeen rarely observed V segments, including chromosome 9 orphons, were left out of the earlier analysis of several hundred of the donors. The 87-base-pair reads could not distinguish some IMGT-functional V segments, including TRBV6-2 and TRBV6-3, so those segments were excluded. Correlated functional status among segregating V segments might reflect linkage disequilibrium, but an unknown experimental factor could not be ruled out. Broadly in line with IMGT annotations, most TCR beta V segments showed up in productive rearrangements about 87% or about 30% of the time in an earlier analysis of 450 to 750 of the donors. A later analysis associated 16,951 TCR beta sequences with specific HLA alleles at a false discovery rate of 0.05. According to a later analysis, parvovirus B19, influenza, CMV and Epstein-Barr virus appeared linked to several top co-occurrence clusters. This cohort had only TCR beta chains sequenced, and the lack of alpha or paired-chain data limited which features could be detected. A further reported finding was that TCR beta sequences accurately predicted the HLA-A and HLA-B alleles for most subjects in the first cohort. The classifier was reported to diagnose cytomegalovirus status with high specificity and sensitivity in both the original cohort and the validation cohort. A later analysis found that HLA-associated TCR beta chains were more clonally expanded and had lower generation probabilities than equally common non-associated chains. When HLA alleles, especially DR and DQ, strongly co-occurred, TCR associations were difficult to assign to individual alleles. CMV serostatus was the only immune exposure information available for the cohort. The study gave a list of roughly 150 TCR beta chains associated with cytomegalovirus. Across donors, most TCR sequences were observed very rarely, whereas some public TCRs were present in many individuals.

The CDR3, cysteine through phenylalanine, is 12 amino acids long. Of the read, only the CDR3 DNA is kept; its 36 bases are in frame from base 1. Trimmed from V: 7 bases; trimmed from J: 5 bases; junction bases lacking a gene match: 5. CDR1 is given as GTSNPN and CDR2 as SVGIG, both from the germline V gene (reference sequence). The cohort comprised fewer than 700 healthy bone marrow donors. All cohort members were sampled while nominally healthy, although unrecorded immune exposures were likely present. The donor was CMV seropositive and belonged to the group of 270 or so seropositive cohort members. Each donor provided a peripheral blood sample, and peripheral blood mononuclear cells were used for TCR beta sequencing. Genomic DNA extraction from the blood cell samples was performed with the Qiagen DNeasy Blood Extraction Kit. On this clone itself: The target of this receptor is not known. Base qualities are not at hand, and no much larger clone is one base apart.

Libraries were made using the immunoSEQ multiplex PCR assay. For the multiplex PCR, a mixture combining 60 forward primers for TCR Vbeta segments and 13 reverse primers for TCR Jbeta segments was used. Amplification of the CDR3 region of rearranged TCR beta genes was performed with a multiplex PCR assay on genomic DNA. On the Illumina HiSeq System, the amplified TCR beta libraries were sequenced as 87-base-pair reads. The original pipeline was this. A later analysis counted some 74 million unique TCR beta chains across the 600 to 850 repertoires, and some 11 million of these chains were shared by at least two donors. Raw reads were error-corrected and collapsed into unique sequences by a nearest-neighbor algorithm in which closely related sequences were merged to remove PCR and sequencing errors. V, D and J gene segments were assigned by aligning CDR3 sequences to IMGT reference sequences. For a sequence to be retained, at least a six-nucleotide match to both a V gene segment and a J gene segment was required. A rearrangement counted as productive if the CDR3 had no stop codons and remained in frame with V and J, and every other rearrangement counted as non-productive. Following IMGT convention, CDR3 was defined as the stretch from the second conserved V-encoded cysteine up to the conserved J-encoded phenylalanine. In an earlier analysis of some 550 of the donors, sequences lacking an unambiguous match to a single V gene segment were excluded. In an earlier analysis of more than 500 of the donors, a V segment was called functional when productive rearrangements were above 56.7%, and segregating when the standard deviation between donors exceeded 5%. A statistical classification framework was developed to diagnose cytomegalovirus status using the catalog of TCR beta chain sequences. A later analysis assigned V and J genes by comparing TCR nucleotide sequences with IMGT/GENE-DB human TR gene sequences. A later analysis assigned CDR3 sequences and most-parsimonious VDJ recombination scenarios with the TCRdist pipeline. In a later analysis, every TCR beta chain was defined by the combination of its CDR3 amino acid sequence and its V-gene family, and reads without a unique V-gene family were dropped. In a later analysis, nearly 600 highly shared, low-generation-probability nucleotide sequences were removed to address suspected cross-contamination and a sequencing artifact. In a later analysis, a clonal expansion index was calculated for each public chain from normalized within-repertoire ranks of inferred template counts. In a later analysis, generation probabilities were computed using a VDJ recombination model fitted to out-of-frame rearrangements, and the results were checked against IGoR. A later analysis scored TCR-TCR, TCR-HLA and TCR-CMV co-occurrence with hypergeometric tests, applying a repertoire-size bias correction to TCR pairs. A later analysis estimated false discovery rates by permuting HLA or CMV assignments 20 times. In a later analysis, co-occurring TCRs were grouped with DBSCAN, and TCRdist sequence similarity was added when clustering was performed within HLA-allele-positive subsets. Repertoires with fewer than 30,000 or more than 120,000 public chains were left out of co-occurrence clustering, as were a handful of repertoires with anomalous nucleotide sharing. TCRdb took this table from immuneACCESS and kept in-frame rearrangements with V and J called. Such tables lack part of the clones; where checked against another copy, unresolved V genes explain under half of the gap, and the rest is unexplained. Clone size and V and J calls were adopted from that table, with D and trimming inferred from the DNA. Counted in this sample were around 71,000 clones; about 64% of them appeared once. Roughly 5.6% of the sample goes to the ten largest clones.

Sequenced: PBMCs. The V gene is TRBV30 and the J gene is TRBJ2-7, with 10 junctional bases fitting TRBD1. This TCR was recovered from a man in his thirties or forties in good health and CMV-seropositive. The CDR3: CASRQGAHEQYF. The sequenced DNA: TGTGCCTCCCGACAGGGGGCCCACGAGCAGTACTTC.